The 14 T cell receptor beta chains below come from one sample, sequenced in a study of cytomegalovirus exposure and HLA in healthy donors. The PCR had 60 Vbeta and 13 Jbeta primers. Assay used: immunoSEQ multiplex PCR; TCRdb lists only in-frame clones, some missing. The table for this sample gives 190,000 or so clones. Sequencing was performed on PBMCs. Source of these receptors: a boy younger than 18 in good health and CMV-seronegative.

V is TRBV10-2 and J is TRBJ1-5; D remains unclear. CDR1 is WSHSY and CDR2 is SAAADI in the germline V gene. This CDR3 has 16 residues. Deletions cut 8 bases from V and 3 bases from J, with 20 bases between. The CDR3 is CASLRAEPGTNQPQHF. CDR3 bases: TGCGCCAGCTTGAGGGCGGAGCCGGGTACCAATCAGCCCCAGCATTTT.

CDR3 amino acids: CASDRTNYGYTF. The CDR3 DNA sequence: TGTGCCAGCGACAGAACTAACTATGGCTACACCTTC. V gene TRBV7-9 combines with J gene TRBJ1-2; D is possibly TRBD1 (5 bases). The CDR3 sequence is 12 residues long. V dropped 8 bases and J dropped 0 bases, with 7 bases sitting between them. Germline V gene lookup returns CDR1 SEHNR and CDR2 FQNEAQ (reference sequence). The complete variable domain, with remaining parts taken from reference TRBV7-9 and TRBJ1-2, reads DTGVSQNPRHKITKRGQNVTFRCDPISEHNRLYWYRQTLGQGPEFLTYFQNEAQLEKSRLLSDRFSAERPKGSFSTLEIQRTEQGDSAMYLCASDRTNYGYTFGSGTRLTVV.

The gene calls are TRBV2 and TRBJ1-1; D perhaps matches TRBD1 (6 bases). CDR1 and CDR2 from the germline V gene are SNHLY and FYNNEI. The CDR3 is made up of 14 amino acids. The germline V and J ends were trimmed by 4 bases and 0 bases, with 9 bases remaining between them. CDR3: CASSAGQMNTEAFF. The CDR3 DNA reads as TGTGCCAGCAGTGCCGGACAGATGAACACTGAAGCTTTCTTT.

V and J are TRBV5-1 and TRBJ2-3; no reliable D call. There are 15 residues in the CDR3. The V and J ends lost 2 bases and 1 base respectively, with 11 bases between them. Germline-derived CDR1 and CDR2 are SGHRS and YFSETQ. Here the CDR3 reads CASSFSRGGTDTQYF. The CDR3 nucleotides read TGCGCCAGCAGCTTTTCGCGAGGCGGCACAGATACGCAGTATTTT.

V usage is TRBV5-6 and J usage is TRBJ2-2; D gene unclear. The CDR3 extends over 14 amino acids. V was pared by 0 bases and J by 2 bases, with 5 bases between. Germline loops: CDR1 SGHDT, CDR2 YYEEEE. The CDR3 sequence: CASSLGLNTGELFF. The CDR3 coding sequence is TGTGCCAGCAGCTTGGGACTCAACACCGGGGAGCTGTTTTTT.

The chain employs TRBV19 and TRBJ1-5, with D possibly matching TRBD1 (6 bases). This CDR3 is 16 amino acids long. CDR1 is LNHDA and CDR2 is SQIVND in the germline V gene (reference sequence). With 7 bases removed from V and 4 bases from J, the gap between germline ends came to 20 bases. As DNA, the CDR3 is TGTGCCAGTATCCCACAGGGAAAGAACGGAAATCAGCCCCAGCATTTT. Translated, it gives CASIPQGKNGNQPQHF.

This chain links TRBV11-1 with TRBJ2-2; unclear D gene. Deletions cut 1 base from V and 4 bases from J, with 7 bases between. Germline V lookup: CDR1 SGHAT, CDR2 FQDESV (reference sequence). The CDR3 consists of 14 residues. The CDR3 loop reads CASSLVRSTGELFF. CDR3 sequence (DNA): TGTGCCAGCAGCTTAGTTCGGAGCACCGGGGAGCTGTTTTTT.

The rearrangement links TRBV2 to TRBJ1-6; D ambiguous. Trimming shortened V by 3 bases and J by 9 bases, and 9 bases separated the two germline ends. Germline CDR1 reads SNHLY; CDR2 reads FYNNEI. This CDR3 has 13 residues. The CDR3 DNA follows: TGTGCCAGCAGTGAGGCCTTAACTTCACCCCTCCACTTT. It yields the protein CASSEALTSPLHF.

V usage is TRBV5-1 and J usage is TRBJ2-2; D is possibly TRBD1 (5 bases). Trimming stripped 2 bases from V and 6 bases from J, with 11 bases between. CDR1 is SGHRS and CDR2 is YFSETQ in the germline V gene. This CDR3 spans 14 amino acids. CDR3 sequence (DNA): TGCGCCAGCAGCTTAGATGGGGCGGCCGGGGAGCTGTTTTTT. This gives the protein CASSLDGAAGELFF.

The chain joins TRBV9 to TRBJ2-7, with D perhaps matching TRBD2 (5 bases). The CDR3 spans 15 residues. With 4 bases removed from V and 5 bases from J, the gap between germline ends came to 19 bases. Germline V gene lookup returns CDR1 SGDLS and CDR2 YYNGEE. The CDR3 reads CASSPTGSQAHEQYF. For the CDR3, the DNA is TGTGCCAGCAGCCCTACGGGGTCTCAAGCCCACGAGCAGTACTTC.

The chain joins TRBV7-8 to TRBJ2-7; no clear D gene. The germline gives CDR1 SGHVS, CDR2 FQNEAQ. V lost 5 bases and J 4 bases, leaving 12 bases between the germline ends. The CDR3 is made up of 13 amino acids. The CDR3 region has the DNA TGTGCCAGCAGCCCCCAGATAAAGTACGAGCAGTACTTC. Translated: CASSPQIKYEQYF.

The rearrangement joins TRBV27 to TRBJ1-2, with 8 bases identical to TRBD1. V shed 2 bases and J 1 base; nucleotides not matched to a gene: 6. CDR1 MNHEY and CDR2 SMNVEV come from the germline V gene (reference sequence). The length of the CDR3 is 16 residues. The chain's CDR3 is CASSLTTGDFNYGYTF. CDR3 in DNA: TGTGCCAGCAGTTTAACGACAGGGGATTTTAACTATGGCTACACCTTC.

The rearrangement joins TRBV19 to TRBJ1-2; D is possibly TRBD1 (6 bases). The CDR3 spans 15 residues. V lost 8 bases and J lost 2, with 18 bases in between. Germline-derived CDR1 and CDR2 are LNHDA and SQIVND (reference sequence). The CDR3 spells CASRSGGTKNYGYTF. In nucleotides, the CDR3 is TGTGCCAGTCGCAGTGGGGGCACCAAAAACTATGGCTACACCTTC. Supplemented by reference TRBV19 and TRBJ1-2, the full variable domain reads DGGITQSPKYLFRKEGQNVTLSCEQNLNHDAMYWYRQDPGQGLRLIYYSQIVNDFQKGDIAEGYSVSREKKESFPLTVTSAQKNPTAFYLCASRSGGTKNYGYTFGSGTRLTVV.

The V and J genes are TRBV19 and TRBJ1-1; 8 positions agree with TRBD1. The V gene's germline CDR1 is LNHDA and CDR2 SQIVND (reference sequence). The CDR3 runs 17 residues. Trimming took 5 bases from V and 5 from J; bases not matched to a gene: 16. The CDR3 loop is CASSVWGVRQGKTEAFF. In DNA, the CDR3 is TGTGCCAGTAGTGTCTGGGGGGTTCGACAGGGGAAGACTGAAGCTTTCTTT. The full variable domain, with the rest looked up from reference TRBV19 and TRBJ1-1, is DGGITQSPKYLFRKEGQNVTLSCEQNLNHDAMYWYRQDPGQGLRLIYYSQIVNDFQKGDIAEGYSVSREKKESFPLTVTSAQKNPTAFYLCASSVWGVRQGKTEAFFGQGTRLTVV.